This T cell receptor beta chain was sequenced in a study of blood T cells in healthy people across ages. The CDR3 consists of 16 residues. V was trimmed by 3 bases and J by 2 bases, leaving 17 bases between them. Germline values: CDR1 ENHRY, CDR2 SYGVKD. This clonotype was observed once. Peripheral blood, about 9.4 milliliters per donor, was collected. A second PCR of 7 to 11 cycles used a sample-barcoded 5' primer and a J-beta primer mix. TCRdb recomputed calls from the 5' RACE reads with MiXCR, one row per CDR3 protein. The repertoire includes some 1 million distinct CDR3 sequences, roughly 45% of them detected once, and over 15% sits in the top ten.

The chain carries TRBV10-3 and TRBJ2-7; D remains ambiguous. The source material was blood. This clonotype was sampled from an older woman in good health. CDR3 sequence reads: CAISESERALPYEQYF. CDR3 bases: TGTGCCATCAGTGAATCTGAACGAGCCCTACCCTACGAGCAGTACTTC.